The source of this TCR beta chain is a study of regulatory T cells in long-lasting Graves disease. On the study more broadly: Antithyroid drugs had been taken under 3 months by newly diagnosed Graves' patients.

Library construction for TCR beta used iRepertoire HTBI primers and Arm-PCR of CDR3 regions. TCRdb used MiXCR to reprocess the multiplex PCR reads, holding one entry per CDR3 protein. The sample has 240,000 or so distinct CDR3 sequences; 20% are singletons. Germline lookup yields CDR1 SGHAT and CDR2 FQNNGV. The CDR3 is 14 amino acids. Described time point: newly diagnosed GD, antithyroid drugs for less than 3 months. Construction of the TCR library relied on RNA isolated from PBMCs. Patients came through an endocrinology department, and that department was in Xi'an, China. Comment on this clonotype: One base separates it from a far larger clone, so it is likely a read error.

V is TRBV11-2 and J is TRBJ2-3, with 10 bases that match TRBD2. The J call may not be correct, given that the DNA end is closer to TRBJ2-7. The clonotype comes from a female donor with Graves disease. The sample in question was peripheral blood mononuclear cells (PBMCs), obtained at new diagnosis, from a patient treated with antithyroid drugs. The CDR3 spells CASSSSSGGNEQYF. Written as DNA, the CDR3 is TGTGCCAGCAGCTCATCTAGCGGGGGCAATGAGCAGTACTTC.